Listed here are 17 T cell receptor beta chains from one sample, sequenced in a study of breast tumors, draining lymph nodes, adjacent tissues. TCRdb independently ran MiXCR on the multiplex PCR reads; one entry per CDR3 protein. In the table there are over 200,000 distinct CDR3 sequences, under 40% of which are singletons. Samples came from axillary lymph nodes draining the breast cancer. Material for sequencing was axillary lymph node tissue. The receptors come from a female donor with breast cancer. Some clones in this sample may be carry-over from other donors' samples.

The V call is TRBV7-9, the J call TRBJ2-7; the match to TRBD2 covers 14 bases. Germline trimming cut 0 bases from V and 6 bases from J; bases unmatched to any gene: 4. Germline V gene sequence: CDR1 SEHNR, CDR2 FQNEAQ (reference sequence). This CDR3 comprises 16 residues. CDR3 in amino acids: CASSLAGTSGRGEQYF. The CDR3 coding sequence is TGTGCCAGCAGCTTAGCCGGGACTAGCGGGAGAGGCGAGCAGTACTTC.

This clonotype showed up just a few times. This may stem from a read error, because a much larger clone lies one nucleotide away. CDR3 protein: CASSQQTGEGGYTF. CDR3 in DNA: TGTGCCAGCAGTCAACAGACAGGGGAGGGTGGCTACACCTTC. The chain carries TRBV6-4 and TRBJ1-2, with TRBD1 matching 8 bases. CDR3 length: 14 amino acids. With 5 bases clipped from V and 7 bases from J, the junction kept 9 bases outside the gene matches. Germline CDR1 MRHNA, CDR2 SNTAGT.

As to this clonotype: Given a much more abundant clone one base away, this may be a read error. J is TRBJ2-3 and V is TRBV19, with D unresolved. Germline V CDR1 and CDR2: LNHDA, SQIVND (reference sequence). There are 12 residues in the CDR3. CDR3: CASGIFGDTQYF. The DNA of the CDR3 is TGTGCCAGTGGTATATTTGGAGATACGCAGTATTTT.

CDR3 loop: CASRGDSTIGNEQFF. The CDR3 nucleotides are TGTGCCAGCAGGGGGGACAGTACAATCGGGAATGAGCAGTTCTTC. The chain has TRBV10-3 and TRBJ2-1; tentatively, D is TRBD1 (7 bases). The CDR3 spans 15 residues. Germline values: CDR1 ENHRY, CDR2 SYGVKD. V was trimmed by 10 bases and J by 7 bases, leaving 23 bases between them.

V usage is TRBV7-2 and J usage is TRBJ2-1; D possibly corresponds to TRBD2 (6 bases). From germline, CDR1 is SGHTA and CDR2 FQGNSA. Trimming removed 1 base from V and 7 bases from J, with 8 bases in between. This CDR3 has 13 residues. The CDR3 DNA reads as TGTGCCAGCAGCTTAGGGGGGAGGAATGAGCAGTTCTTC. It encodes CASSLGGRNEQFF.

This clonotype was detected only a few times. The CDR3 is CASNKAGGPYEQYF. In DNA form, the CDR3 reads TGTGCCAGCAATAAAGCGGGAGGACCGTACGAGCAGTACTTC. The chain combines TRBV6-1 with TRBJ2-7; TRBD2 matches 9 bases. The CDR3 is 14 residues long. V shed 7 bases, J shed 4 bases, and the junction held 8 bases outside the gene matches. In germline, CDR1 is MNHNS, CDR2 SASEGT.

This clonotype has more than one count but fewer than ten. The chain combines TRBV19 with TRBJ2-1; 7 bases agree with TRBD2. Germline V gene sequence: CDR1 LNHDA, CDR2 SQIVND (reference sequence). Trimming removed 5 bases from V and 9 bases from J; junction bases left unmatched: 4. The length of the CDR3 is 12 residues. The CDR3 reads CASSSGGGEQFF. For the CDR3, the DNA is TGTGCCAGTAGTTCGGGGGGTGGTGAGCAGTTCTTC.

The table lists this clonotype with many counts. The rearrangement uses TRBV20-1 and TRBJ2-3; 14 bases match TRBD2. The junction had 11 bases not matched to a gene; V was cut back by 6 bases and J by 6 bases. The CDR3 covers 16 residues. Per the germline V gene, CDR1 is DFQATT and CDR2 is SNEGSKA (reference sequence). The CDR3 loop reads CSAFGGTSGGVDTQYF. The DNA for the CDR3 is TGCAGTGCCTTCGGGGGGACTAGCGGGGGAGTTGATACGCAGTATTTT.

As regards this clonotype: A much larger clone sits a single nucleotide away, making a read error possible. The V and J genes are TRBV6-1 and TRBJ2-3; TRBD2 matches at 12 bases. The CDR3 has 18 amino acids. The J segment lost 1 base and the V segment lost 7 bases, leaving 12 bases of the junction unmatched. CDR1 is MNHNS, CDR2 SASEGT, per germline. In DNA form, the CDR3 reads TGTGCCAGCACGCCGAACCCTAGCGGGAGGGGGGGCACAGATACGCAGTATTTT. This codes for CASTPNPSGRGGTDTQYF.

At least ten counts were recorded for this clonotype. A read error is possible here, since a much larger clone lies one base away. The chain joins TRBV20-1 to TRBJ2-5, with TRBD2 matching over 7 bases. From germline, CDR1 is DFQATT and CDR2 SNEGSKA (reference sequence). The CDR3 has 12 residues. The CDR3 here is CSALGLAETPYF. The CDR3 nucleotides are TGCAGTGCCCTAGGCCTAGCGGAGACCCCGTACTTC.

To note about this clonotype: The missing conserved phenylalanine or tryptophan at the end of this CDR3 makes a read error likely. The V gene is TRBV7-2, the J gene TRBJ1-2, with 9 bases fitting TRBD1. This CDR3 spans 14 amino acids. Germline-derived CDR1 and CDR2 are SGHTA and FQGNSA. The chain's CDR3 is CASSRQGQGYGYTL. In DNA form, the CDR3 reads TGTGCTAGCAGCCGTCAGGGACAGGGCTATGGCTACACCCTC.

This clonotype turned up a few times. This may arise from a read error, as a much more abundant clone is one base away. The J gene is TRBJ2-1, the V gene TRBV7-6, with 9 nucleotides matching TRBD2. Per germline, CDR1 SGHVS and CDR2 FNYEAQ. The CDR3 totals 15 residues. CDR3 bases: TGTGCCAGCAGCCCTGGGACTAGCATCCACAATGAGCAGCTCTTC. The encoded protein is CASSPGTSIHNEQLF.

Only a few counts were recorded for this clonotype. CDR3 in DNA: TGTGCCAGCAGTCCGGGGGACAGGGGCGCCCATGAGCAGTTCTTC. Its protein is CASSPGDRGAHEQFF. The chain recombines TRBV6-6 with TRBJ2-1; TRBD1 matches at 10 bases. J was trimmed by 8 bases and V by 5 bases; bases with no gene match: 9. This CDR3 is built from 15 residues. CDR1 MNHNY and CDR2 SVGAGI come from the germline V gene (reference sequence).

This clonotype has ten or more counts. This rearrangement joins TRBV24-1 to TRBJ2-5, with D perhaps matching TRBD2 (6 bases). The CDR3 is 15 amino acids. With 4 bases removed from V and 1 base from J, the gap between germline ends came to 12 bases. The germline V gene encodes CDR1 KGHDR and CDR2 SFDVKD. This CDR3 is CATSDGVSGQETQYF. The CDR3, as DNA: TGTGCCACCAGTGACGGGGTTAGCGGCCAAGAGACCCAGTACTTC.

Points on this clonotype: A much larger clone differs by one base, so this may be a read error. The V call is TRBV5-1, the J call TRBJ1-5; D is undetermined. Germline CDR1 is SGHRS and CDR2 is YFSETQ. CDR3 length: 12 residues. The CDR3 bases are TGCGCCAGCAGCTTGTGGGGTCAGCCCCACCATTTT. Encoded protein: CASSLWGQPHHF.

V usage is TRBV6-5 and J usage is TRBJ1-2; 9 nucleotides agree with TRBD1. J lost 4 bases, V lost 7 bases, and 10 bases had no gene match. The length of the CDR3 is 15 residues. Germline loops: CDR1 MNHEY, CDR2 SVGAGI. CDR3 sequence: CASIQGQGNRYGYTF. The CDR3 nucleotides read TGTGCCAGCATACAAGGACAGGGGAATCGCTATGGCTACACCTTC.

There are many counts of this clonotype. This chain uses TRBV2 with TRBJ2-3; no clear D. Between the trimmed V and J ends, which lost 7 bases and 3 bases, there was a span of 11 bases. The CDR3 extends over 13 amino acids. Germline-derived CDR1 and CDR2 are SNHLY and FYNNEI. CDR3 DNA: TGTGCCAGCAACGTTCGGACGACAGATACGCAGTATTTT. The encoded protein is CASNVRTTDTQYF.